These 11 T cell receptor beta chains were all obtained from the same sample, sequenced in a study of cytomegalovirus exposure and HLA in healthy donors. PCR primers comprised 60 Vbeta and 13 Jbeta primers. Sequenced by immunoSEQ multiplex PCR; TCRdb stores in-frame clones only, minus some. The sample contains over 150,000 clones, 60% to 80% of which appear only once. Source material: PBMCs. These TCRs come from a man aged 55-75 years in good health and CMV-seronegative.

This clone was seen only a few times. J is TRBJ2-5 and V is TRBV5-4; 9 nucleotides line up with TRBD1. Unmatched junction bases numbered 0, after V lost 3 bases and J lost 0 bases. Per germline, CDR1 SGHNT and CDR2 YYREEE (reference sequence). The CDR3 extends over 14 amino acids. The CDR3 here is CASSWDRDQETQYF. The CDR3 DNA follows: TGTGCCAGCAGCTGGGACAGGGACCAAGAGACCCAGTACTTC.

This clone was observed a few times. V is TRBV28 and J is TRBJ1-1; D not certain. This CDR3 spans 11 amino acids. Germline V gives CDR1 MDHEN, CDR2 SYDVKM. V lost 6 bases and J 7 bases, leaving 9 bases between the germline ends. CDR3 loop: CASRDTFEAFF. In DNA form, the CDR3 reads TGTGCCAGCAGAGACACCTTTGAAGCTTTCTTT.

This chain joins TRBV6-5 and TRBJ2-3; 9 bases are a match to TRBD2. The J segment lost 2 bases and the V segment lost 6 bases, leaving 3 bases of the junction unmatched. CDR1 is MNHEY, CDR2 SVGAGI, per germline. The length of the CDR3 is 14 residues. The CDR3, as DNA: TGTGCCAGCAGCCTAGCGGGGTACACAGATACGCAGTATTTT. This encodes CASSLAGYTDTQYF.

This clone was seen a single time. J is TRBJ1-2 and V is TRBV7-9, with 9 bases lining up with TRBD1. Trimming cost V 5 bases and J 5 bases; bases outside gene matches: 6. CDR1 SEHNR and CDR2 FQNEAQ come from the germline V gene (reference sequence). The CDR3 runs to 14 residues. The CDR3 spells CASSLLGTGYGYTF. The CDR3 nucleotides read TGTGCCAGCAGCCTCCTAGGGACAGGGTATGGCTACACCTTC.

V usage is TRBV7-2 and J usage is TRBJ2-7, with 7 bases aligning to TRBD2. The CDR3 contains 15 residues. Germline V CDR1 and CDR2: SGHTA, FQGNSA. With 2 bases clipped from V and 0 bases from J, the junction kept 4 bases outside the gene matches. CDR3 coding DNA: TGTGCCAGCAGCTTAACTGCGGGAGCCTCCTACGAGCAGTACTTC. It specifies CASSLTAGASYEQYF.

This clone was observed a handful of times. This rearrangement joins TRBV10-2 to TRBJ2-1, with a possible D match to TRBD2 (5 bases). Germline assignment: CDR1 WSHSY and CDR2 SAAADI. V was pared by 5 bases and J by 4 bases, with 9 bases between. The CDR3 length is 13 residues. CDR3 region: CASSQERYNEQFF. In nucleotides, the CDR3 is TGCGCCAGCAGTCAAGAGCGGTACAATGAGCAGTTCTTC.

This clone was picked up one time. The chain uses TRBV2 and TRBJ1-5; D is unclear. Germline V lookup: CDR1 SNHLY, CDR2 FYNNEI. Between the trimmed V and J ends, which lost 7 bases and 0 bases, there was a span of 7 bases. CDR3 length: 13 residues. The CDR3 DNA is TGTGCCAGCAAGGAGAATAGCAATCAGCCCCAGCATTTT. Its translation: CASKENSNQPQHF.

The chain carries TRBV4-3 and TRBJ2-5; TRBD2 matches 9 bases. Per the germline V gene, CDR1 is LGHNA and CDR2 is YSLEER. The ends lost 2 bases at V and 5 bases at J; junction bases unmatched: 6. CDR3 length: 15 residues. CDR3 protein: CASSQNAGGLETQYF. CDR3 coding DNA: TGCGCCAGCAGCCAAAATGCGGGAGGGTTGGAGACCCAGTACTTC.

This clone was counted a few times. V is TRBV5-6 and J is TRBJ1-1; maybe TRBD1 (6 bases). V gave up 4 bases and J gave up 1 base, with 14 bases separating them. Per germline, CDR1 SGHDT and CDR2 YYEEEE. There are 15 residues in the CDR3. CDR3: CASSTSFRGNTEAFF. In nucleotides, the CDR3 is TGTGCCAGCAGCACCTCCTTCAGGGGGAACACTGAAGCTTTCTTT.

J is TRBJ1-4 and V is TRBV6-1; D call uncertain. The CDR3 covers 14 residues. Germline V gene data show CDR1 as MNHNS and CDR2 as SASEGT. Trimming cost V 4 bases and J 8 bases, with 14 bases left between them. CDR3 in DNA: TGTGCCAGCAGTGGTCCCTCCCTGCGGGAAAAACTGTTTTTT. It codes for CASSGPSLREKLFF.

This chain joins TRBV25-1 and TRBJ2-5; 11 nucleotides agree with TRBD2. The trim removed 5 bases at V and 3 bases at J, leaving 2 bases unmatched. Germline CDR1 and CDR2: MGHDK and SYGVNS. The CDR3 spans 14 residues. The CDR3 spells CASSSGLAEETQYF. The CDR3 region has the DNA TGTGCCAGCAGTTCGGGACTAGCGGAAGAGACCCAGTACTTC.